These 26 T cell receptor beta chains were sequenced from one sample in a study of vaccination and CD4 T cells after COVID-19. Their target antigens are unknown. Described time point: late sampling 161 to 241 days after vaccination in three convalescent patients. Specified treatment: approximately 9-day PBMC culture with coronavirus spike peptide pools or control peptides (ViraFEST assay). At the Johns Hopkins FTIC core, DNA taken from cultured CD4+ T cells was sequenced by way of the Oncomine TCR Beta short-read assay. TCRdb itself ran the PCR reads through MiXCR, one entry per CDR3 protein. Of tens of thousands of distinct CDR3 sequences listed, 42% are singletons. The source was CD4+ T cells from blood, cultured in vitro, collected about 7 months after SARS-CoV-2 vaccination. Receptor source: a human donor who had recovered from COVID-19.

V and J are TRBV12-3 or TRBV12-4 and TRBJ1-1; D uncertain. The CDR3 length is 14 residues. Trimming cost V 1 base and J 4 bases, with 10 bases left between them. The CDR3 bases are TGTGCCAGCAGTTTAGGGGCGAAGAGCACTGAAGCTTTCTTT. Protein product: CASSLGAKSTEAFF.

This sequence joins TRBV6-5 and TRBJ2-7; weak D call: TRBD1 (6 bases). The CDR3 length is 15 residues. The germline V gene has CDR1 MNHEY and CDR2 SVGAGI. Trimming removed 4 bases at V and 0 bases at J, with 13 bases between. CDR3 nucleotides: TGTGCCAGCAGTTCAACAGGGTTTTCCTCCTACGAGCAGTACTTC. This sequence encodes CASSSTGFSSYEQYF.

The CDR3 region is CASSHGGVYGYTF. DNA for the CDR3: TGTGCCAGCAGCCACGGTGGGGTCTATGGCTACACCTTC. The chain combines TRBV7-9 with TRBJ1-2; the D is unclear. The CDR3 totals 13 residues. V lost 5 bases to trimming and J lost 4 bases, with 11 bases between them. The V gene's germline CDR1 is SEHNR and CDR2 FQNEAQ (reference sequence).

This rearrangement joins TRBV20-1 to TRBJ2-7; 8 nucleotides align to TRBD2. The CDR3 has 15 amino acids. Germline V CDR1 and CDR2: DFQATT, SNEGSKA (reference sequence). Germline trimming cut 3 bases from V and 0 bases from J; bases unmatched to any gene: 7. CDR3 sequence: CSASRIGTSSYEQYF. CDR3 DNA sequence: TGCAGTGCTAGCCGAATCGGGACTAGCTCCTACGAGCAGTACTTC.

The table lists this clonotype with a few counts. The J gene is TRBJ1-2, the V gene TRBV7-9; D is perhaps TRBD1 (5 bases). The V end lost 4 bases, the J end lost 5 bases, and 11 bases lay between the germline ends. CDR3 length: 13 residues. From germline, CDR1 is SEHNR and CDR2 FQNEAQ (reference sequence). CDR3 amino acids: CASSSGTAYGYTF. For the CDR3, the DNA is TGTGCCAGCAGCTCCGGGACGGCATATGGCTACACCTTC.

This chain connects TRBV2 to TRBJ2-2; a possible D gene is TRBD2 (7 bases). Germline-derived CDR1 and CDR2 are SNHLY and FYNNEI. This CDR3 comprises 15 residues. The V gene lost 6 bases and the J gene lost 5 bases, with 16 bases spanning the gap. Written as DNA, the CDR3 is TGTGCCAGCAGCGCTGGGGGGGGCAGGACCGGGGAGCTGTTTTTT. Translating it yields CASSAGGGRTGELFF.

This chain connects TRBV12-3 or TRBV12-4 to TRBJ1-5; D remains unclear. This CDR3 contains 12 residues. V lost 3 bases and J 3 bases, leaving 3 bases between the germline ends. CDR3 loop: CASSFVNQPQHF. CDR3 in DNA: TGTGCCAGCAGTTTCGTCAATCAGCCCCAGCATTTT.

V and J are TRBV7-8 and TRBJ2-5, with D possibly being TRBD1 or TRBD2 (6 bases each). The germline V and J ends were trimmed by 4 bases and 4 bases, with 19 bases remaining between them. The CDR3 consists of 16 residues. Germline V lookup: CDR1 SGHVS, CDR2 FQNEAQ. As DNA, the CDR3 is TGTGCCAGCAGCTCTAGGGGGGCGCAGGCTGTAGAGACCCAGTACTTC. Translated: CASSSRGAQAVETQYF.

The V gene is TRBV27, the J gene TRBJ1-5; the D is unclear. V gave up 0 bases and J gave up 4 bases, with 7 bases separating them. The V gene's germline CDR1 is MNHEY and CDR2 SMNVEV (reference sequence). CDR3 length: 14 residues. The CDR3 spells CASSLSMRNQPQHF. The CDR3 coding sequence is TGTGCCAGCAGTTTATCAATGAGGAATCAGCCCCAGCATTTT.

The V and J genes are TRBV29-1 and TRBJ1-2; 8 bases line up with TRBD1. The CDR3 is made up of 16 amino acids. CDR1 and CDR2 (germline): SQVTM, ANQGSEA. V gave up 3 bases and J gave up 7 bases; unmatched junction bases: 16. The CDR3 region has the DNA TGCAGCGTTGATCAAGTCAGGGGGCCCTTATTTGGTGGCTACACCTTC. It specifies CSVDQVRGPLFGGYTF.

This clonotype was counted a single time. J is TRBJ1-1 and V is TRBV19; 8 bases map to TRBD1. Germline V gene data show CDR1 as LNHDA and CDR2 as SQIVND (reference sequence). The ends lost 6 bases at V and 4 bases at J; junction bases unmatched: 7. This CDR3 contains 14 residues. CDR3 nucleotides: TGTGCCAGTAGCCTGGACAGGGCGGGCACTGAAGCTTTCTTT. It specifies CASSLDRAGTEAFF.

V and J are TRBV27 and TRBJ2-1; 16 bases map to TRBD2. Unmatched junction bases numbered 14, after V lost 8 bases and J lost 7 bases. The CDR3 spans 18 residues. Germline values: CDR1 MNHEY, CDR2 SMNVEV (reference sequence). CDR3 loop: CASSSHGTSGRANNEQFF. DNA of the CDR3: TGTGCCAGCTCCTCCCACGGGACTAGCGGGAGGGCTAATAATGAGCAGTTCTTC.

The chain recombines TRBV20-1 with TRBJ2-1; D is perhaps TRBD2 (5 bases). The CDR3 contains 13 residues. Trimming removed 3 bases from V and 8 bases from J, with 14 bases in between. CDR1 and CDR2 (germline): DFQATT, SNEGSKA (reference sequence). CDR3 residues: CSASIGPGYEQFF. DNA of the CDR3: TGCAGTGCTAGTATAGGGCCGGGGTATGAGCAGTTCTTC.

The gene calls are TRBV6-1 and TRBJ2-7, with TRBD1 as a possible D gene (5 bases). The CDR3 runs 12 residues. Germline lookup yields CDR1 MNHNS and CDR2 SASEGT. V was clipped by 7 bases and J by 3 bases, with 10 bases between them. The CDR3 sequence is CASTLDSYEQYF. The CDR3 DNA sequence: TGTGCCAGCACCCTAGACAGCTACGAGCAGTACTTC.

The CDR3 protein is CASSTGGTAQETQYF. Written as DNA, the CDR3 is TGTGCCAGCAGCACAGGGGGGACGGCGCAAGAGACCCAGTACTTC. The V gene is TRBV7-9, the J gene TRBJ2-5, with 8 bases matching TRBD1. This CDR3 region has 15 residues. Germline CDR1 SEHNR, CDR2 FQNEAQ (reference sequence). The V and J ends lost 5 bases and 2 bases, in that order; junction bases with no gene match: 7. The full variable domain, completed using reference TRBV7-9 and TRBJ2-5, is DTGVSQNPRHKITKRGQNVTFRCDPISEHNRLYWYRQTLGQGPEFLTYFQNEAQLEKSRLLSDRFSAERPKGSFSTLEIQRTEQGDSAMYLCASSTGGTAQETQYFGPGTRLLVL.

This chain connects TRBV28 to TRBJ1-2; D call uncertain. The CDR3 is 13 residues long. V lost 1 base and J 4 bases, leaving 7 bases between the germline ends. Germline V lookup: CDR1 MDHEN, CDR2 SYDVKM. CDR3 residues: CASSLSATYGYTF. The CDR3 DNA is TGTGCCAGCAGTTTATCGGCCACCTATGGCTACACCTTC.

V is TRBV20-1 and J is TRBJ1-2; 7 nucleotides match TRBD1. The trim removed 6 bases at V and 6 bases at J, leaving 10 bases unmatched. Looked up from germline, CDR1 is DFQATT and CDR2 is SNEGSKA (reference sequence). The CDR3 consists of 13 residues. CDR3 DNA sequence: TGCAGTGCCTTCACCGGGACAGATCATGGCTACACCTTC. Translation gives CSAFTGTDHGYTF.

This clonotype was observed a handful of times. The chain combines TRBV7-9 with TRBJ2-5; possible D gene TRBD2, 5 bases. V was pared by 0 bases and J by 5 bases, with 10 bases between. The CDR3 consists of 14 residues. Germline V lookup: CDR1 SEHNR, CDR2 FQNEAQ (reference sequence). This CDR3 is CASSLAHGVETQYF. CDR3 bases: TGTGCCAGCAGCTTAGCCCACGGGGTGGAGACCCAGTACTTC.

This chain connects TRBV7-6 to TRBJ2-2; 10 bases line up with TRBD1. Germline trimming cut 4 bases from V and 7 bases from J; bases unmatched to any gene: 12. From germline, CDR1 is SGHVS and CDR2 FNYEAQ. The CDR3 is 17 amino acids. The CDR3 coding sequence is TGTGCCAGCAGCTCCAGCCCCGACAGGGGGCGCAGCGGGGAGCTGTTTTTT. Protein sequence: CASSSSPDRGRSGELFF.

Only a few counts were recorded for this clonotype. The chain has TRBV7-9 and TRBJ2-5, with D possibly matching TRBD1 (6 bases). The V gene lost 4 bases and the J gene lost 5 bases, with 17 bases spanning the gap. CDR3 length: 15 amino acids. Germline assignment: CDR1 SEHNR and CDR2 FQNEAQ (reference sequence). CDR3 DNA sequence: TGTGCCAGCAGCTGGGGGCAGGGTGTGGGGGAGACCCAGTACTTC. Translating gives CASSWGQGVGETQYF.

J is TRBJ1-5 and V is TRBV20-1, with 10 positions matching TRBD1. The V gene end was trimmed by 0 bases and the J gene end by 1 base; junction bases not matched to a gene: 12. This CDR3 has 19 residues. Per the germline V gene, CDR1 is DFQATT and CDR2 is SNEGSKA (reference sequence). CDR3 nucleotides: TGCAGTGCTAGAGATATTAGTGACAGGGGGCTTGAAAGCAATCAGCCCCAGCATTTT. Translation gives CSARDISDRGLESNQPQHF.

The chain joins TRBV20-1 to TRBJ2-1, with 7 bases that match TRBD2. Germline CDR1 reads DFQATT; CDR2 reads SNEGSKA (reference sequence). With V trimmed by 2 bases and J by 7 bases, 5 bases remained unmatched. The CDR3 covers 13 residues. The CDR3 DNA reads TGCAGTGCTAGACCTAATAGCGGGAATGAGCAGTTCTTC. Amino acid sequence: CSARPNSGNEQFF.

This clonotype has only a few counts. The rearrangement uses TRBV15 and TRBJ1-2; no definite D call. Looked up from germline, CDR1 is LNHNV and CDR2 is YYDKDF (reference sequence). The CDR3 contains 13 residues. V lost 1 base and J 1 base, leaving 4 bases between the germline ends. The CDR3 reads CATSRAINYGYTF. The CDR3 DNA follows: TGTGCCACCAGCAGAGCAATTAACTATGGCTACACCTTC.

The chain has TRBV28 and TRBJ1-5; D remains unclear. Germline CDR1 MDHEN, CDR2 SYDVKM. The CDR3 totals 14 residues. The germline V and J ends were trimmed by 6 bases and 9 bases, with 18 bases remaining between them. CDR3 bases: TGTGCCAGCAGCCGAACTGACGGAGACCGGCCCCAGCATTTT. It yields the protein CASSRTDGDRPQHF.

This rearrangement joins TRBV20-1 to TRBJ2-3, with TRBD2 matching over 12 bases. Trimming removed 0 bases from V and 6 bases from J; junction bases left unmatched: 10. CDR1 and CDR2 (germline): DFQATT, SNEGSKA (reference sequence). This CDR3 region has 17 residues. The CDR3 nucleotides are TGCAGTGCTAGAGATTCCACTAGCGGGAGGTCGACGGATACGCAGTATTTT. Translating it yields CSARDSTSGRSTDTQYF.

The chain is built from TRBV10-1 and TRBJ2-5, with no clear D. This CDR3 is 13 amino acids long. Trimming cost V 2 bases and J 4 bases, with 8 bases left between them. CDR1 is WNHNN and CDR2 is SYGVQD in the germline V gene (reference sequence). The CDR3 nucleotides read TGCGCCAGCAGTGAGGGTGGGTTAGAGACCCAGTACTTC. This encodes CASSEGGLETQYF.